This T cell receptor beta chain was captured in a study of shared clonotypes between healthy human individuals. The study's findings and limits: Richness estimates generally favored naive over memory subsets.

As for this clone: The antigen remains unidentified.

The germline gives CDR1 KGHSH, CDR2 LQKENI. The CDR3 covers 16 residues. Deletions cut 6 bases from V and 0 bases from J, with 18 bases between. Only in-frame clones appear in the TCRdb table, and some are missing; sequencing was by immunoSEQ multiplex PCR. The sample yields over a million clones, about four fifths seen once. This chain uses TRBV18 with TRBJ2-7, with a tentative D call TRBD1 (6 bases). Sequences were obtained from memory CD4+ T cells from PBMCs. Subset defined: CD45RA-negative fraction. The TCR comes from a man aged 18 to 30 in good health. Some clones in this sample may be carry-over from other donors' samples. The CDR3 DNA is TGTGCCAGCTCGACAGGACGACAGGCCAGCTCCTACGAGCAGTACTTC. It specifies CASSTGRQASSYEQYF.